A single sample is the source of the 14 T cell receptor beta chains below, sequenced in a study of blood T cell repertoires in COVID-19. Sequencing used immunoSEQ multiplex PCR; TCRdb keeps in-frame clones, though not all of them. Seen here are under 350,000 clones, roughly 89% observed once, and the top ten hold 1.9%. The specimen was PBMCs or T cells enriched from blood (not recorded which). The origin of the receptors is an older woman who had recovered from COVID-19.

The chain joins TRBV9 to TRBJ2-5; D might be TRBD2 (6 bases). CDR1 and CDR2 from the germline V gene are SGDLS and YYNGEE. This CDR3 has 15 amino acids. V shed 5 bases and J shed 1 base, with 15 bases lying between them. The CDR3 sequence: CASSPLWTIQETQYF. The CDR3 nucleotides read TGTGCCAGCAGTCCCCTTTGGACTATCCAAGAGACCCAGTACTTC.

The rearrangement joins TRBV7-9 to TRBJ1-5; weak D call: TRBD1 (6 bases). The length of the CDR3 is 13 residues. Germline CDR1 SEHNR, CDR2 FQNEAQ (reference sequence). V lost 1 base to trimming and J lost 12 bases, with 13 bases between them. Here the CDR3 DNA reads TGTGCCAGCAGCTTAGATACAGGGCAGGTCCAGCATTTT. Its translation: CASSLDTGQVQHF.

This chain connects TRBV2 to TRBJ2-1; 7 bases line up with TRBD2. This CDR3 region has 16 residues. From germline, CDR1 is SNHLY and CDR2 FYNNEI. With V trimmed by 7 bases and J by 7 bases, 16 bases remained unmatched. This CDR3 reads CASKEAAGVGQNEQFF. The CDR3 coding sequence is TGTGCCAGCAAAGAGGCGGCGGGAGTGGGTCAGAATGAGCAGTTCTTC.

DNA for the CDR3: TGCAGCGTTGTGGAGACAGGGTGGATGGACACTGAAGCTTTCTTT. This codes for CSVVETGWMDTEAFF. The rearrangement joins TRBV29-1 to TRBJ1-1; 7 nucleotides align to TRBD1. Germline-derived CDR1 and CDR2 are SQVTM and ANQGSEA. V shed 4 bases and J 3 bases; nucleotides not matched to a gene: 11. The CDR3 sequence is 15 residues long. Combining the CDR3 with reference TRBV29-1 and TRBJ1-1 gives the whole variable domain SAVISQKPSRDICQRGTSLTIQCQVDSQVTMMFWYRQQPGQSLTLIATANQGSEATYESGFVIDKFPISRPNLTFSTLTVSNMSPEDSSIYLCSVVETGWMDTEAFFGQGTRLTVV.

The rearrangement uses TRBV5-4 and TRBJ2-1, with 8 bases fitting TRBD2. The germline CDR1 and CDR2 sequences are SGHNT and YYREEE (reference sequence). The CDR3 extends over 17 amino acids. Trimming took 3 bases from V and 8 from J; bases not matched to a gene: 16. CDR3 nucleotide sequence: TGTGCCAGCAGCTCGGGCCTGCTAGCGGGTACGACGGATGAGCAGTTCTTC. Translated, it gives CASSSGLLAGTTDEQFF.

The table lists this clone with a few counts. The V and J genes are TRBV29-1 and TRBJ1-2; D not certain. CDR3 size: 11 residues. Germline-derived CDR1 and CDR2 are SQVTM and ANQGSEA. CDR3 in DNA: TGCAGTTCCATGTCGGGGAATGGCTACACCTTC. This encodes CSSMSGNGYTF.

This sequence joins TRBV18 and TRBJ2-3; no clear D. This CDR3 is 14 amino acids long. Trimming shortened V by 3 bases and J by 2 bases, and 9 bases separated the two germline ends. Germline CDR1 and CDR2: KGHSH and LQKENI. CDR3 sequence (DNA): TGTGCCAGCTCACCTATAGACTCCACAGATACGCAGTATTTT. Translating gives CASSPIDSTDTQYF. Looking up the rest from reference TRBV18 and TRBJ2-3 gives the full variable domain: NAGVMQNPRHLVRRRGQEARLRCSPMKGHSHVYWYRQLPEEGLKFMVYLQKENIIDESGMPKERFSAEFPKEGPSILRIQQVVRGDSAAYFCASSPIDSTDTQYFGPGTRLTVL.

This rearrangement joins TRBV9 to TRBJ2-2, with 7 bases identical to TRBD1. J lost 5 bases, V lost 4 bases, and 14 bases had no gene match. Germline V gene sequence: CDR1 SGDLS, CDR2 YYNGEE. This CDR3 is built from 17 residues. CDR3 sequence reads: CASSRRQEQGVTGELFF. CDR3 nucleotides: TGTGCCAGCAGCCGACGACAGGAGCAGGGGGTTACCGGGGAGCTGTTTTTT. The variable domain in full, completed from reference TRBV9 and TRBJ2-2, reads DSGVTQTPKHLITATGQRVTLRCSPRSGDLSVYWYQQSLDQGLQFLIQYYNGEERAKGNILERFSAQQFPDLHSELNLSSLELGDSALYFCASSRRQEQGVTGELFFGEGSRLTVL.

In DNA form, the CDR3 reads TGTGCCTCTCTAAAATCCTATAATTCACCCCTCCACTTT. Protein product: CASLKSYNSPLHF. The chain recombines TRBV3-1 (or the pseudogene TRBV3-2) with TRBJ1-6; no clear D. There are 13 residues in the CDR3. Trimming removed 11 bases at V and 1 base at J, with 9 bases between. The germline CDR1 and CDR2 sequences are LGHDT and YNNKEL (reference sequence).

J is TRBJ1-1 and V is TRBV28; TRBD1 is a possible D gene (6 bases). This CDR3 contains 12 residues. V lost 10 bases, J lost 6 bases, and 15 bases lay in between. Per germline, CDR1 MDHEN and CDR2 SYDVKM. CDR3 coding DNA: TGTGCCACCACTGACAGGCTCGCTGAAGCTTTCTTT. Translation gives CATTDRLAEAFF.

The V gene is TRBV5-1, the J gene TRBJ2-3; tentative D call: TRBD2 (6 bases). The germline gives CDR1 SGHRS, CDR2 YFSETQ. CDR3 length: 14 amino acids. Trimming cost V 5 bases and J 3 bases, with 13 bases left between them. In nucleotides, the CDR3 is TGCGCCAGCAGATTGTCGGGGAGGACAGATACGCAGTATTTT. This codes for CASRLSGRTDTQYF.

V is TRBV7-2 and J is TRBJ1-1, with D maybe TRBD1 (6 bases). The CDR3 spans 14 residues. Deletions cut 3 bases from V and 5 bases from J, with 13 bases between. Germline assignment: CDR1 SGHTA and CDR2 FQGNSA. CDR3 nucleotides: TGTGCCAGCAGCTTTTGGGGGCGGGCAACTGAAGCTTTCTTT. Its protein is CASSFWGRATEAFF. The complete variable domain, with remaining parts taken from reference TRBV7-2 and TRBJ1-1, reads GAGVSQSPSNKVTEKGKDVELRCDPISGHTALYWYRQSLGQGLEFLIYFQGNSAPDKSGLPSDRFSAERTGGSVSTLTIQRTQQEDSAVYLCASSFWGRATEAFFGQGTRLTVV.

This clone was seen only a few times. The chain recombines TRBV2 with TRBJ1-5, with 8 bases matching TRBD1. This CDR3 region has 15 residues. The germline V gene has CDR1 SNHLY and CDR2 FYNNEI. Trimming cost V 7 bases and J 2 bases; bases outside gene matches: 7. In DNA form, the CDR3 reads TGTGCCAGCAACGGACAGGGCGGACGCAATCAGCCCCAGCATTTT. Protein product: CASNGQGGRNQPQHF.

This chain uses TRBV4-1 with TRBJ2-7; a weak D match, TRBD2 (6 bases). V was cut by 1 base and J by 7 bases, with 11 bases left in between. The germline V gene has CDR1 MGHRA and CDR2 YSYEKL. CDR3 size: 13 residues. Here the CDR3 DNA reads TGCGCCAGCAGCCAAGTTCGGGGGATTGAGCAGTACTTC. It codes for CASSQVRGIEQYF.